This TCR beta chain was observed in a study of CD8 T cells in Susac syndrome. The germline V and J ends were trimmed by 6 bases and 5 bases, with 17 bases remaining between them. Germline CDR1 is DFQATT and CDR2 is SNEGSKA (reference sequence). This CDR3 region has 13 residues. A remark on this clonotype: The target antigen is unknown.

RNA, at about 0.45 to 1 ug, was reverse transcribed with random hexamers. TCRdb recomputed calls from the immunoSEQ multiplex PCR reads with MiXCR, one row per CDR3 protein. The repertoire holds approximately 80,000 distinct CDR3 sequences, with approximately 94% as singletons. Study-wide results and limits: As the study acknowledged, the number of individuals who were part of its TCR sequencing and HLA analysis was relatively small. The greatest CD8+ clonal expansion in Susac occurred in TEMRA cells and in active patients. Total CD8+ repertoires held approximately 15 Susac-specific public clones, while CD8+ TEMRA repertoires held about five.

The receptor's source is a human donor with Susac syndrome. The chain links TRBV20-1 to TRBJ2-7, with D maybe TRBD2 (7 bases). Specimen: CD8+ T cells from PBMCs. This chain's CDR3 is CSALDGGPHEQYF. CDR3 in DNA: TGCAGTGCCCTCGACGGGGGGCCACACGAGCAGTACTTC.